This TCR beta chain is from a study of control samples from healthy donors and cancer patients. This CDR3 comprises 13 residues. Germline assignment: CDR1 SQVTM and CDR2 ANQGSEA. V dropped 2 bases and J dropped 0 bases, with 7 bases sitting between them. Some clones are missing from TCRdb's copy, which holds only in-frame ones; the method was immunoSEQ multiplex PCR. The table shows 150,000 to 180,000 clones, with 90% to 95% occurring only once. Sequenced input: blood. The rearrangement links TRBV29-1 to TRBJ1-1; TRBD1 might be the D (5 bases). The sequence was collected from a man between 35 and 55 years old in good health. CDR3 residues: CSVERQMNTEAFF. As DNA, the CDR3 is TGCAGCGTTGAACGACAGATGAACACTGAAGCTTTCTTT.